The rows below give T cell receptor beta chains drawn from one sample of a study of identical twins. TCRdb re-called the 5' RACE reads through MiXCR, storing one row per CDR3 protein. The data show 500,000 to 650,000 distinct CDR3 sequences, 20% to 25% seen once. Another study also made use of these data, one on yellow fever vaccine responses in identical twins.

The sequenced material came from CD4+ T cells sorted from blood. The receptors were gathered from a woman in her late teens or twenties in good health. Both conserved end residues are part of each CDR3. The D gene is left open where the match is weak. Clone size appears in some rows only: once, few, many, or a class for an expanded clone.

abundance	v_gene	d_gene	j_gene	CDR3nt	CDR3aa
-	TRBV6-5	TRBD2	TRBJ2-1	TGTGCCAGCAGTTGGACTAGCGGGGGCCCCCAGGGCGGGCAGTTCTTC	CASSWTSGGPQGGQFF
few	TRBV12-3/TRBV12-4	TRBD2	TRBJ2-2	TGTGCCAGCACCCGGGACTACCCAAACACCGGGGAGCTGTTTTTT	CASTRDYPNTGELFF
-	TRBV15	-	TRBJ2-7	TGTGCCACCAGCAGAGACAGGACTTGGACCCGCGAGCAGTACTTC	CATSRDRTWTREQYF
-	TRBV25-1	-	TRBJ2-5	TGTGCCAGCAGTCCACTGGGGGGGACCCAGTACTTC	CASSPLGGTQYF
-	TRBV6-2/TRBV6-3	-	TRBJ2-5	TGTGCCAGCAGTTTCAGTGGTCGAGAGACCCAGTACTTC	CASSFSGRETQYF
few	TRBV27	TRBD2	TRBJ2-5	TGTGCCAGCAGTTTCCTAGCGGGGGGCTACCAAGAGACCCAGTACTTC	CASSFLAGGYQETQYF
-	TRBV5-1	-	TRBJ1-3	TGCGCCAGCAGCTTGCAACCAGGGGATAGAGACACCATATATTTT	CASSLQPGDRDTIYF
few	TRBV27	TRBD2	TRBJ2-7	TGTGCCAGCAGGTCTAGCGGGAGGTACTTCGAGCAGTACTTC	CASRSSGRYFEQYF
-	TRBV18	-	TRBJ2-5	TGTGCCAGCTCACAGAATGGGGCCCAAGAGACCCAGTACTTC	CASSQNGAQETQYF
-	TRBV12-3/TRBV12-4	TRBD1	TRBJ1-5	TGTGCCAGCAGTCGACAGGGGGGAATGGGCAATCAGCCCCAGCATTTT	CASSRQGGMGNQPQHF
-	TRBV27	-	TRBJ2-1	TGTGCCAGCAGTTCCCGACGGACGAGCTCCTACAATGAGCAGTTCTTC	CASSSRRTSSYNEQFF
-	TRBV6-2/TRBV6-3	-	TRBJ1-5	TGTGCCAGCAGTCGGACAGAGAGGAGCAATCAGCCCCAGCATTTC	CASSRTERSNQPQHF
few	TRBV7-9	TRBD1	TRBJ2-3	TGTGCCAGCAGCTTAGGTATACAGGGGGATACGCAGTATTTT	CASSLGIQGDTQYF